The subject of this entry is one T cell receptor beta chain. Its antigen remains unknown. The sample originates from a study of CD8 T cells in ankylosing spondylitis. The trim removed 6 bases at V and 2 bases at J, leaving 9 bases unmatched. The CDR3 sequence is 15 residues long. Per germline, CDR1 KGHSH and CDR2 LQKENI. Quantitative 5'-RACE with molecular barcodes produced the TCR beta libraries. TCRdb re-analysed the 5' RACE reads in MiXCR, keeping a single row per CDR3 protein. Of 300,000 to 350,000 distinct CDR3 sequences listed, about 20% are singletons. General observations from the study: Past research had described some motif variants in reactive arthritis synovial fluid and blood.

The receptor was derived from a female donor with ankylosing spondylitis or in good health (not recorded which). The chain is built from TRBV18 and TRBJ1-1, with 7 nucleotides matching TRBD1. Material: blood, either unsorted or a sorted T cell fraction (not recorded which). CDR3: CASSRSDRSNTEAFF. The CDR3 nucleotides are TGTGCCAGCTCTAGATCGGACAGGAGTAACACTGAAGCTTTCTTT.